These 21 T cell receptor beta chains originate from one sample sequenced in a study of shared clonotypes between healthy human individuals. Using immunoSEQ multiplex PCR, the repertoire was profiled, and TCRdb retains in-frame clones only, with some absent. The sample yields some 500,000 clones, 90% to 97% seen once. The sequenced sample was naive CD4+ T cells sorted from blood. The subset is: CD45RA+ positively selected. The receptors come from a woman aged 25 to 39 in good health.

The rearrangement uses TRBV10-1 and TRBJ2-1, with 7 bases fitting TRBD2. Unmatched junction bases numbered 12, after V lost 8 bases and J lost 8 bases. The germline gives CDR1 WNHNN, CDR2 SYGVQD (reference sequence). The CDR3 totals 14 residues. CDR3 DNA: TGCGCCAGCTCTGCCGGCGGGAGTATAGATGAGCAGTTCTTC. Amino acids: CASSAGGSIDEQFF.

This chain joins TRBV5-6 and TRBJ2-5; 8 bases map to TRBD1. The end of the DNA fits TRBJ2-7 better, so the J call may be wrong. CDR1 SGHDT and CDR2 YYEEEE come from the germline V gene. The CDR3 consists of 14 residues. DNA for the CDR3: TGTGCCAGCAGTGGGCGGGGCAGGGGGCCCGAGCAGTACTTC. Protein sequence: CASSGRGRGPEQYF.

This rearrangement joins TRBV2 to TRBJ1-6; D call uncertain. This CDR3 spans 13 amino acids. The V gene's germline CDR1 is SNHLY and CDR2 FYNNEI. V was pared by 7 bases and J by 7 bases, with 11 bases between. The CDR3 loop is CASTTPQNSPLHF. The CDR3 nucleotides are TGTGCCAGCACCACCCCACAGAATTCACCCCTCCACTTT.

This clone was found once. This chain uses TRBV30 with TRBJ1-5, with D perhaps TRBD1 (6 bases). Trimming pared 2 bases from V and 2 bases from J, leaving 10 bases between. The CDR3 loop spans 14 amino acids. Germline values: CDR1 GTSNPN, CDR2 SVGIG (reference sequence). The CDR3 DNA sequence: TGTGCCTGGAGTCAGGGGCACGGCAATCAGCCCCAGCATTTT. Residues: CAWSQGHGNQPQHF.

The chain recombines TRBV6-6 with TRBJ1-5, with no clear D. Trimming cost V 5 bases and J 3 bases, with 5 bases left between them. There are 12 residues in the CDR3. Looked up from germline, CDR1 is MNHNY and CDR2 is SVGAGI (reference sequence). CDR3 region: CASSHVNQPQHF. CDR3 coding DNA: TGTGCCAGCAGTCACGTCAATCAGCCCCAGCATTTT.

There are a few counts of this clone. The chain has TRBV28 and TRBJ2-2; 7 bases align to TRBD2. J gave up 3 bases and V 7 bases, and 11 bases lay outside the gene matches. Germline V gene lookup returns CDR1 MDHEN and CDR2 SYDVKM. The CDR3 is 16 residues long. CDR3 in DNA: TGTGCCAGCATAAGATCGGGGGGAGGGTACACCGGGGAGCTGTTTTTT. Its translation is CASIRSGGGYTGELFF. Based on the CDR3 plus reference TRBV28 and TRBJ2-2, the full variable domain is DVKVTQSSRYLVKRTGEKVFLECVQDMDHENMFWYRQDPGLGLRLIYFSYDVKMKEKGDIPEGYSVSREKKERFSLILESASTNQTSMYLCASIRSGGGYTGELFFGEGSRLTVL.

V and J are TRBV5-4 and TRBJ1-4; 7 bases are a match to TRBD1. The CDR3 totals 15 residues. Germline V gene sequence: CDR1 SGHNT, CDR2 YYREEE (reference sequence). V shed 2 bases, J shed 8 bases, and the junction held 9 bases outside the gene matches. Here the CDR3 DNA reads TGTGCCAGCAGCTTCTTTGCCAGGGGGGAAGAAAAACTGTTTTTT. It translates to CASSFFARGEEKLFF.

CDR3 in amino acids: CASSPSGVRVRTEAFF. DNA of the CDR3: TGCGCCAGCAGCCCATCGGGTGTAAGGGTCCGAACTGAAGCTTTCTTT. The chain combines TRBV5-1 with TRBJ1-1, with D unresolved. V was pared by 4 bases and J by 5 bases, with 21 bases between. This CDR3 has 16 residues. CDR1 and CDR2 (germline): SGHRS, YFSETQ. Complete variable domain (other parts from reference TRBV5-1 and TRBJ1-1): KAGVTQTPRYLIKTRGQQVTLSCSPISGHRSVSWYQQTPGQGLQFLFEYFSETQRNKGNFPGRFSGRQFSNSRSEMNVSTLELGDSALYLCASSPSGVRVRTEAFFGQGTRLTVV.

This chain connects TRBV7-9 to TRBJ2-7, with D perhaps matching TRBD2 (5 bases). Trimming stripped 5 bases from V and 6 bases from J, with 17 bases between. CDR3 size: 14 residues. From germline, CDR1 is SEHNR and CDR2 FQNEAQ (reference sequence). CDR3 DNA sequence: TGTGCCAGCAGCGCACACTTCCGGGCGGGCGAGCAGTACTTC. It codes for CASSAHFRAGEQYF.

The chain recombines TRBV9 with TRBJ1-1, with D tentatively TRBD1 (5 bases). V was clipped by 0 bases and J by 0 bases, with 15 bases between them. The germline V gene encodes CDR1 SGDLS and CDR2 YYNGEE. The CDR3 extends over 17 amino acids. The CDR3 DNA reads TGTGCCAGCAGCGTAGCCGGGACCGCGTATATGAACACTGAAGCTTTCTTT. Its protein is CASSVAGTAYMNTEAFF. The variable domain in full, completed from reference TRBV9 and TRBJ1-1, reads DSGVTQTPKHLITATGQRVTLRCSPRSGDLSVYWYQQSLDQGLQFLIQYYNGEERAKGNILERFSAQQFPDLHSELNLSSLELGDSALYFCASSVAGTAYMNTEAFFGQGTRLTVV.

V is TRBV18 and J is TRBJ1-5; D gene unclear. V dropped 0 bases and J dropped 0 bases, with 15 bases sitting between them. The germline gives CDR1 KGHSH, CDR2 LQKENI. This CDR3 has 18 residues. The CDR3 region is CASSPPSLGPYSNQPQHF. The CDR3 DNA follows: TGTGCCAGCTCACCACCCTCCTTGGGCCCTTATAGCAATCAGCCCCAGCATTTT. The full variable domain, completed using reference TRBV18 and TRBJ1-5, is NAGVMQNPRHLVRRRGQEARLRCSPMKGHSHVYWYRQLPEEGLKFMVYLQKENIIDESGMPKERFSAEFPKEGPSILRIQQVVRGDSAAYFCASSPPSLGPYSNQPQHFGDGTRLSIL.

This sequence joins TRBV28 and TRBJ1-1; TRBD1 might be the D (5 bases). The V gene lost 3 bases and the J gene lost 2 bases, with 16 bases spanning the gap. The CDR3 runs to 16 residues. The germline V gene has CDR1 MDHEN and CDR2 SYDVKM. The CDR3 spells CASSFGGFQGNTEAFF. The DNA for the CDR3 is TGTGCCAGCAGTTTCGGGGGGTTTCAGGGAAACACTGAAGCTTTCTTT.

The chain carries TRBV19 and TRBJ2-1, with 10 positions matching TRBD2. The CDR3 is made up of 13 amino acids. Germline CDR1 and CDR2: LNHDA and SQIVND (reference sequence). The CDR3 spells CAAGGISYNEQFF. CDR3 bases: TGTGCAGCGGGAGGGATCTCCTACAATGAGCAGTTCTTC.

CDR3 DNA: TGTGCCAGTAGCGCACGCACAGATACGCAGTATTTT. Its translation: CASSARTDTQYF. The chain uses TRBV19 and TRBJ2-3; D is undetermined. Germline V gene data show CDR1 as LNHDA and CDR2 as SQIVND (reference sequence). Trimming removed 6 bases from V and 1 base from J, with 5 bases in between. The CDR3 has 12 amino acids.

The chain carries TRBV7-8 and TRBJ2-5, with 8 bases fitting TRBD1. With 0 bases clipped from V and 5 bases from J, the junction kept 8 bases outside the gene matches. The CDR3 is 16 amino acids. Germline V gene data show CDR1 as SGHVS and CDR2 as FQNEAQ. As DNA, the CDR3 is TGTGCCAGCAGCTTAGCGAAAACAGGGGGTCGGGAGACCCAGTACTTC. Amino acid sequence: CASSLAKTGGRETQYF.

The chain carries TRBV18 and TRBJ1-2, with D possibly matching TRBD1 (5 bases). Germline V gene data show CDR1 as KGHSH and CDR2 as LQKENI. The V end was cut by 4 bases, the J end by 2 bases, with 11 bases between. The length of the CDR3 is 14 residues. Here the CDR3 DNA reads TGTGCCAGCTCACACGACACAGGAAACTATGGCTACACCTTC. This translates into CASSHDTGNYGYTF.

The CDR3 loop is CASSMDRSSSGANVLTF. In DNA, the CDR3 is TGTGCCAGTAGTATGGACAGATCAAGCTCTGGGGCCAACGTCCTGACTTTC. The chain links TRBV19 to TRBJ2-6, with D maybe TRBD1 (6 bases). V was pared by 3 bases and J by 0 bases, with 12 bases between. This CDR3 has 17 amino acids. Germline values: CDR1 LNHDA, CDR2 SQIVND (reference sequence).

The chain couples TRBV28 to TRBJ1-2; D uncertain. Germline V gene lookup returns CDR1 MDHEN and CDR2 SYDVKM. The CDR3 consists of 11 residues. Between the trimmed V and J ends, which lost 6 bases and 3 bases, there was a span of 5 bases. The CDR3 reads CASRGYYGYTF. In DNA form, the CDR3 reads TGTGCCAGCAGGGGGTACTATGGCTACACCTTC.

The chain joins TRBV9 to TRBJ2-7; tentative D call: TRBD2 (6 bases). Germline CDR1 and CDR2: SGDLS and YYNGEE. The CDR3 spans 14 residues. The V end was cut by 0 bases, the J end by 3 bases, with 10 bases between. The CDR3 DNA is TGTGCCAGCAGCGTAGCCGGGAGAGGCTACGAGCAGTACTTC. Protein: CASSVAGRGYEQYF.

The gene calls are TRBV4-2 and TRBJ2-3; tentatively, D is TRBD1 (6 bases). CDR1 is LGHNA, CDR2 YNFKEQ, per germline. This CDR3 contains 16 residues. V was trimmed by 4 bases and J by 4 bases, leaving 18 bases between them. The CDR3 loop reads CASSRNPGAPPDTQYF. CDR3 in DNA: TGTGCCAGCAGCCGGAACCCAGGGGCCCCCCCAGATACGCAGTATTTT.

The chain is built from TRBV28 and TRBJ1-4; tentatively, D is TRBD1 (6 bases). CDR3 length: 15 residues. V was shortened by 8 bases and J by 8 bases, with 21 bases between the two germline ends. Germline V lookup: CDR1 MDHEN, CDR2 SYDVKM. This CDR3 reads CASRSEGGLQEKLFF. As DNA, the CDR3 is TGTGCCAGCCGAAGCGAGGGGGGGCTTCAGGAAAAACTGTTTTTT. Full variable domain (remainder filled in from reference TRBV28 and TRBJ1-4): DVKVTQSSRYLVKRTGEKVFLECVQDMDHENMFWYRQDPGLGLRLIYFSYDVKMKEKGDIPEGYSVSREKKERFSLILESASTNQTSMYLCASRSEGGLQEKLFFGSGTQLSVL.